Listed below are T cell receptor beta chains from one sample, sequenced in a study of metastatic and nonmetastatic thyroid tumors. TCRdb used MiXCR to call clones anew from the PCR reads. Seen here are 15,000 to 20,000 clones, 34% observed once, and the top ten hold under 20%. Sequencing was carried out using tumor tissue. These receptors were taken from a female donor with papillary thyroid cancer or a benign thyroid nodule (not recorded which). Some clones in this sample may be carry-over from other donors' samples. The CDR3 runs from the conserved cysteine through the conserved F or W. Each record gives: J gene, V gene, CDR3 protein.

j_gene: TRBJ2-3; v_gene: TRBV11-2; CDR3aa: CASSLVTSGMDTQYF
j_gene: TRBJ1-3; v_gene: TRBV20-1; CDR3aa: CSARAQNTIYF
j_gene: TRBJ2-1; v_gene: TRBV15; CDR3aa: CATSREGYEQFF
j_gene: TRBJ1-2; v_gene: TRBV12-3/TRBV12-4; CDR3aa: CASSLIRGLGGYTF
j_gene: TRBJ1-5; v_gene: TRBV6-1; CDR3aa: CASSEATGGQPQHF
j_gene: TRBJ2-5; v_gene: TRBV2; CDR3aa: CASSAGTGTQETQYF
j_gene: TRBJ2-6; v_gene: TRBV6-1; CDR3aa: CASSPFLLVSGANVLTF
j_gene: TRBJ1-2; v_gene: TRBV28; CDR3aa: CASRGGVGYGYTF
j_gene: TRBJ2-7; v_gene: TRBV20-1; CDR3aa: CSARVPQGVSYEQYF
j_gene: TRBJ1-3; v_gene: TRBV4-2; CDR3aa: CASSQEDRSGNTIYF
j_gene: TRBJ1-1; v_gene: TRBV27; CDR3aa: CASSPTGWNTEAFF
j_gene: TRBJ2-3; v_gene: TRBV27; CDR3aa: CASSRLVPDTQYF
j_gene: TRBJ2-7; v_gene: TRBV2; CDR3aa: CASSELAGLYEQYF
j_gene: TRBJ1-2; v_gene: TRBV5-1; CDR3aa: CASSLAGTGGGYTF
j_gene: TRBJ2-1; v_gene: TRBV7-2; CDR3aa: CASSAGGLAGGEAWSEQFF
j_gene: TRBJ1-2; v_gene: TRBV19; CDR3aa: CASSVDTPGTYTF
j_gene: TRBJ2-2; v_gene: TRBV2; CDR3aa: CASRFGLAGGPDTGELFF
j_gene: TRBJ2-7; v_gene: TRBV6-1; CDR3aa: CASSGRQLSPYEQYF
j_gene: TRBJ1-2; v_gene: TRBV19; CDR3aa: CASSKRTASYGYTF
j_gene: TRBJ1-2; v_gene: TRBV9; CDR3aa: CASSVGVGTGTYGYTF
j_gene: TRBJ1-2; v_gene: TRBV27; CDR3aa: CASRFRGTSYGYTF
j_gene: TRBJ1-1; v_gene: TRBV28; CDR3aa: CASRQGGWTEAFF
j_gene: TRBJ1-4; v_gene: TRBV24-1; CDR3aa: CATSDAGTGEGEKLFF
j_gene: TRBJ2-1; v_gene: TRBV18; CDR3aa: CASSDSLSSYNEQFF